This TCR beta chain was identified in a study of T cell clonality in common variable immunodeficiency. Study conclusions and caveats: CVID subjects shared fewer TCRbeta clones than healthy controls did. Patient heterogeneity in the CVID cohort limited correlations between repertoire features and clinical complications.

This clone was picked up many times. Its antigen is not identified. Donors gave about 5 to 8 ml heparinized peripheral whole blood. Sequencing input was equivalent genomic DNA from CVID and controls. Some clones are missing from TCRdb's copy, which holds only in-frame ones; the method was immunoSEQ multiplex PCR. The sample shows approximately 44,000 clones, none of them appearing just once. This receptor was taken from a person between 18 and 75 years old in good health. Sequencing was carried out using peripheral blood mononuclear cells.

CDR3 DNA (partial): TGTGCCAGCAGTTCTTCAGGACACCTGATGAACACTGAA. Translation: CASSSSGHLMNTE. The CDR3 as a whole reads CASSSSGHLMNTEAFF. The chain has TRBV6-2 or TRBV6-3 and TRBJ1-1; D is possibly TRBD1 (5 bases). The read gets to within 3 residues of the CDR3 end, and the germline J gene fills in the rest. This CDR3 contains 16 residues. Germline V gene lookup returns CDR1 MNHEY and CDR2 SVGEGT. The germline V and J ends were trimmed by 4 bases and 0 bases, with 15 bases remaining between them.